Below are 26 T cell receptor beta chains sequenced from a single sample in a study of T cell changes during pregnancy in multiple sclerosis. Profiling relied on immunoSEQ multiplex PCR, and the TCRdb table lists in-frame clones only, not all of them. This table holds 80,000 or so clones, 90% to 95% found once. The sequencing here drew on peripheral blood, taken before pregnancy. The source is a female donor with multiple sclerosis, enrolled in a pregnancy study.

The rearrangement joins TRBV4-3 to TRBJ1-1; D is unresolved. The CDR3 is 14 amino acids. The V and J ends lost 0 bases and 4 bases respectively, with 9 bases between them. Germline loops: CDR1 LGHNA, CDR2 YSLEER. The CDR3 loop reads CASSQDRGSTEAFF. The CDR3 DNA reads TGCGCCAGCAGCCAAGATCGGGGAAGCACTGAAGCTTTCTTT.

The CDR3 DNA reads TGTGCCAGTAGGGCGGGAGAGTATGAGCAGTTCTTC. It is translated as CASRAGEYEQFF. This chain connects TRBV19 to TRBJ2-1; 7 nucleotides align to TRBD2. The CDR3 contains 12 residues. V lost 6 bases and J lost 8; bases outside the gene matches: 4. The V gene's germline CDR1 is LNHDA and CDR2 SQIVND (reference sequence).

V and J are TRBV29-1 and TRBJ2-1, with D tentatively TRBD2 (5 bases). Germline values: CDR1 SQVTM, CDR2 ANQGSEA. Trimming shortened V by 4 bases and J by 9 bases, and 10 bases separated the two germline ends. The CDR3 spans 11 residues. The CDR3 DNA reads as TGCAGCGTTGCACTAGATTTTGAGCAGTTCTTC. The encoded protein is CSVALDFEQFF.

The chain employs TRBV19 and TRBJ2-2; D not certain. V was clipped by 3 bases and J by 10 bases, with 9 bases between them. Germline CDR1 is LNHDA and CDR2 is SQIVND (reference sequence). The CDR3 is made up of 12 amino acids. This CDR3 reads CASSIGQVELFF. The CDR3 DNA follows: TGTGCCAGTAGTATCGGTCAAGTGGAGCTGTTTTTT.

This rearrangement joins TRBV28 to TRBJ1-1, with D maybe TRBD1 (5 bases). The CDR3 contains 15 residues. In germline, CDR1 is MDHEN, CDR2 SYDVKM. V gave up 8 bases and J gave up 1 base, with 17 bases separating them. The CDR3 DNA is TGTGCCAGCGCACCCAGGGTTTGGAAGAACACTGAAGCTTTCTTT. Protein sequence: CASAPRVWKNTEAFF.

The V and J genes are TRBV28 and TRBJ2-7; 8 positions match TRBD2. The CDR3 runs to 15 residues. V trimming: 5 bases; J trimming: 2 bases; junction bases outside the gene matches: 8. Germline V gene data show CDR1 as MDHEN and CDR2 as SYDVKM. The CDR3 DNA is TGTGCCAGCAGTACCCAAGCGGGAGCGGCCTACGAGCAGTACTTC. Protein: CASSTQAGAAYEQYF.

The V gene is TRBV18, the J gene TRBJ1-2, with 9 bases aligning to TRBD1. The CDR3 has 13 residues. Germline V CDR1 and CDR2: KGHSH, LQKENI. The V and J ends lost 9 bases and 3 bases, in that order; junction bases with no gene match: 5. The CDR3 sequence: CASTGGADYGYTF. The CDR3 nucleotides are TGTGCCAGTACAGGGGGCGCGGACTATGGCTACACCTTC.

The chain recombines TRBV7-9 with TRBJ2-2; TRBD2 matches 13 bases. The CDR3 has 16 amino acids. Germline values: CDR1 SEHNR, CDR2 FQNEAQ (reference sequence). Unmatched junction bases numbered 3, after V lost 4 bases and J lost 4 bases. Here the CDR3 DNA reads TGTGCCAGCAGCTGGACTAGCGGGAGAGGCACCGGGGAGCTGTTTTTT. Translation: CASSWTSGRGTGELFF.

The chain joins TRBV29-1 to TRBJ2-5; D is unresolved. Germline V gives CDR1 SQVTM, CDR2 ANQGSEA. With 3 bases removed from V and 7 bases from J, the gap between germline ends came to 12 bases. This CDR3 comprises 12 residues. The CDR3 loop is CSVEEARGTQYF. Here the CDR3 DNA reads TGCAGCGTTGAGGAAGCCAGAGGGACCCAGTACTTC.

V gene TRBV7-2 combines with J gene TRBJ2-7, with D possibly being TRBD2 (6 bases). The CDR3 loop spans 14 amino acids. The germline V gene encodes CDR1 SGHTA and CDR2 FQGNSA. Trimming left V 2 bases short and J 2 bases short, with 10 bases between. As DNA, the CDR3 is TGTGCCAGCAGCTTAAACCCTAGCGCCTACGAGCAGTACTTC. As protein: CASSLNPSAYEQYF.

The chain carries TRBV2 and TRBJ1-5, with a possible D match to TRBD1 (6 bases). The CDR3 is made up of 13 amino acids. The germline V gene has CDR1 SNHLY and CDR2 FYNNEI. Deletions cut 7 bases from V and 4 bases from J, with 11 bases between. The chain's CDR3 is CASKGDRNQPQHF. DNA for the CDR3: TGTGCCAGCAAGGGCGACAGGAATCAGCCCCAGCATTTT.

The genes are TRBV14 and TRBJ2-3, with D perhaps TRBD2 (6 bases). The length of the CDR3 is 12 residues. Germline lookup yields CDR1 SGHDN and CDR2 FVKESK. The V and J ends lost 0 bases and 9 bases respectively, with 7 bases between them. DNA of the CDR3: TGTGCCAGCAGCCAAGACCGGGGGACGCAGTATTTT. It specifies CASSQDRGTQYF.

The chain is built from TRBV10-3 and TRBJ1-4, with 8 bases that match TRBD1. With 2 bases clipped from V and 4 bases from J, the junction kept 3 bases outside the gene matches. The CDR3 length is 15 residues. Per germline, CDR1 ENHRY and CDR2 SYGVKD. CDR3 coding DNA: TGTGCCATCAGTGAGGGACAGGGAGGTAATGAAAAACTGTTTTTT. This codes for CAISEGQGGNEKLFF.

A single count supports this clone. The chain recombines TRBV7-9 with TRBJ2-7; D possibly corresponds to TRBD2 (5 bases). Germline V gene data show CDR1 as SEHNR and CDR2 as FQNEAQ (reference sequence). Trimming took 1 base from V and 3 from J, leaving 7 bases between them. The CDR3 spans 13 residues. The CDR3 DNA reads TGTGCCAGCAGCTTAGGGGGAGACTACGAGCAGTACTTC. Translated: CASSLGGDYEQYF.

The genes are TRBV10-3 and TRBJ1-1; D gene unclear. The V end was cut by 1 base, the J end by 3 bases, with 12 bases between. CDR3 length: 15 residues. Germline CDR1 is ENHRY and CDR2 is SYGVKD. CDR3 in DNA: TGTGCCATCAGTGAGTTGGCAGGTAAGGACACTGAAGCTTTCTTT. It specifies CAISELAGKDTEAFF.

Here the CDR3 DNA reads TGTGCCAGCAGTTTCGCAGGGAACCAATACGAGCAGTACTTC. It specifies CASSFAGNQYEQYF. This rearrangement joins TRBV7-2 to TRBJ2-7, with a possible D match to TRBD1 (5 bases). There are 14 residues in the CDR3. The germline V and J ends were trimmed by 6 bases and 4 bases, with 16 bases remaining between them. Germline V gene lookup returns CDR1 SGHTA and CDR2 FQGNSA.

The chain employs TRBV6-5 and TRBJ1-1; 7 bases fit TRBD1. The CDR3 covers 15 residues. V dropped 0 bases and J dropped 0; count of bases not matched to a gene: 1. Germline CDR1 MNHEY, CDR2 SVGAGI. The DNA for the CDR3 is TGTGCCAGCAGTTACTCCCAGGGGGTGAACACTGAAGCTTTCTTT. Its protein product is CASSYSQGVNTEAFF.

The chain couples TRBV7-2 to TRBJ2-7; the D gene is possibly TRBD1 (5 bases). This CDR3 comprises 14 residues. Trimming removed 6 bases at V and 5 bases at J, with 17 bases between. The germline V gene encodes CDR1 SGHTA and CDR2 FQGNSA. The CDR3 DNA reads as TGTGCCAGCAGTCCCAGGGTGGGGCTCCACGAGCAGTACTTC. This encodes CASSPRVGLHEQYF.

V is TRBV29-1 and J is TRBJ2-1, with D maybe TRBD1 (6 bases). CDR3 size: 13 residues. V was shortened by 5 bases and J by 4 bases, with 12 bases between the two germline ends. Germline lookup yields CDR1 SQVTM and CDR2 ANQGSEA. CDR3 nucleotides: TGCAGCGTTTGGACAGTGGGGTACAATGAGCAGTTCTTC. Translating gives CSVWTVGYNEQFF.

In its sample, this clone was seen a few times. The chain carries TRBV29-1 and TRBJ1-1; no reliable D call. The CDR3 runs to 14 residues. From germline, CDR1 is SQVTM and CDR2 ANQGSEA. Trimming left V 1 base short and J 0 bases short, with 9 bases between. CDR3 DNA sequence: TGCAGCGTTGAAGTTCCGGGAGTGAACACTGAAGCTTTCTTT. Protein: CSVEVPGVNTEAFF.

The CDR3 is CASSLGTGYEQYF. The CDR3 DNA is TGTGCCAGCAGCTTAGGGACAGGATACGAGCAGTACTTC. This chain connects TRBV11-2 to TRBJ2-7; TRBD1 aligns across 7 bases. V shed 1 base, J shed 4 bases, and the junction held 1 base outside the gene matches. Germline V CDR1 and CDR2: SGHAT, FQNNGV. The CDR3 contains 13 residues.

DNA of the CDR3: TGCGCCAGCAGCCAAGATCCCCCCCAGGGGAGCTCCTACGAGCAGTACTTC. Protein sequence: CASSQDPPQGSSYEQYF. This rearrangement joins TRBV4-1 to TRBJ2-7; D is perhaps TRBD1 (6 bases). The germline CDR1 and CDR2 sequences are MGHRA and YSYEKL. The CDR3 totals 17 residues. The V gene lost 0 bases and the J gene lost 0 bases, with 15 bases spanning the gap.

CDR3 loop: CASRTGTSGSSPRKTGELFF. In nucleotides, the CDR3 is TGTGCCAGCAGGACCGGGACTAGCGGGAGTAGTCCGCGGAAAACCGGGGAGCTGTTTTTT. V and J are TRBV5-5 and TRBJ2-2, with 14 bases lining up with TRBD2. The germline CDR1 and CDR2 sequences are SGHKS and YYEKEE (reference sequence). V shed 5 bases, J shed 5 bases, and the junction held 17 bases outside the gene matches. The CDR3 totals 20 residues. Combining the CDR3 with reference TRBV5-5 and TRBJ2-2 gives the whole variable domain DAGVTQSPTHLIKTRGQQVTLRCSPISGHKSVSWYQQVLGQGPQFIFQYYEKEERGRGNFPDRFSARQFPNYSSELNVNALLLGDSALYLCASRTGTSGSSPRKTGELFFGEGSRLTVL.

V is TRBV6-5 and J is TRBJ2-7; 8 nucleotides agree with TRBD1. Germline V gives CDR1 MNHEY, CDR2 SVGAGI. Losses at the gene ends were 4 bases for V and 2 bases for J; bases not matched to a gene: 7. The CDR3 contains 15 residues. In nucleotides, the CDR3 is TGTGCCAGCAGTTCGGACAGGGTAAATCCCTACGAGCAGTACTTC. Translating it yields CASSSDRVNPYEQYF.

V gene TRBV12-5 combines with J gene TRBJ2-3; 9 bases fit TRBD1. V shed 4 bases, J shed 2 bases, and the junction held 10 bases outside the gene matches. The germline V gene has CDR1 LGHNT and CDR2 FRNRAP. The CDR3 has 17 amino acids. The DNA for the CDR3 is TGTGCTAGTGGTTCAACCCTCGGGACAGGGTTCACAGATACGCAGTATTTT. This sequence encodes CASGSTLGTGFTDTQYF.

DNA for the CDR3: TGTGCCAGCAGTGAAGGGACAGGTGGCCAGCCCCAGCATTTT. Translated, it gives CASSEGTGGQPQHF. The chain is built from TRBV6-1 and TRBJ1-5; 7 bases are shared with TRBD1. CDR1 and CDR2 (germline): MNHNS, SASEGT. The J segment lost 7 bases and the V segment lost 1 base, leaving 4 bases of the junction unmatched. The CDR3 contains 14 residues.